The following is a T cell receptor (beta chain) sequence with its context. Its antigen is undetermined. The source of the sample is a study of STAT5B mutations in CD4+ large granular lymphocyte leukemia. Study-level findings and limits: TRBV06-family usage was enriched in top patient clones (8/27) versus controls (2/35). CD4-sorted patient repertoires seemed more clonal than healthy CD4+ repertoires.

The V end was cut by 6 bases, the J end by 4 bases, with 10 bases between. There are 14 residues in the CDR3. Germline lookup yields CDR1 MDHEN and CDR2 SYDVKM. Sequencing was performed with immunoSEQ multiplex PCR; in TCRdb, only in-frame clones are kept and a portion is missing. Of tens of thousands of clones in the sample, about 78% were seen once. The sample was CD4+ T cells from blood buffy coats. The TCR was taken from a human donor in good health. V gene TRBV28 combines with J gene TRBJ1-6, with no clear D. CDR3 in DNA: TGTGCCAGCAGAACCGGGAGATATAATTCACCCCTCCACTTT. It specifies CASRTGRYNSPLHF.